Below are 20 T cell receptor beta chains sequenced from a single sample in a study of shared clonotypes between healthy human individuals. Sequencing was performed with immunoSEQ multiplex PCR; in TCRdb, only in-frame clones are kept and a portion is missing. This table has a few million clones, around 92% appearing once. Sequencing was performed on naive CD4+ T cells from PBMCs. Subset here: CD45RA+ positively selected. The receptors here all came from a young man in good health. Some clones in this sample may be carry-over from other donors' samples.

The chain combines TRBV6-1 with TRBJ1-2; tentatively, D is TRBD1 (6 bases). Germline-derived CDR1 and CDR2 are MNHNS and SASEGT. Trimming removed 1 base at V and 8 bases at J, with 14 bases between. This CDR3 is 14 amino acids long. DNA for the CDR3: TGTGCCAGCAGTGAAGATAGGGGGACGGGCGGCTACACCTTC. Amino acids: CASSEDRGTGGYTF.

The rearrangement links TRBV6-5 to TRBJ2-3; possible D gene TRBD1, 6 bases. The CDR3 has 15 residues. The germline V gene encodes CDR1 MNHEY and CDR2 SVGAGI. Trimming took 2 bases from V and 4 from J, leaving 13 bases between them. The CDR3 DNA reads as TGTGCCAGCAGTTACCGGCAGGGGTTGGCAGATACGCAGTATTTT. It yields the protein CASSYRQGLADTQYF.

In regard to this clone: Other DNA sequences within the sample encode an identical CDR3. This chain links TRBV5-1 with TRBJ2-7; possible D gene TRBD1, 6 bases. V shed 4 bases and J shed 4 bases, with 15 bases lying between them. Germline V gene lookup returns CDR1 SGHRS and CDR2 YFSETQ. The CDR3 totals 14 residues. The CDR3 region has the DNA TGCGCCAGCAGCCTTACAGGGAGTTCGTACGAGCAGTACTTC. Its protein product is CASSLTGSSYEQYF.

The J gene is TRBJ2-2, the V gene TRBV7-2; a weak D match, TRBD2 (5 bases). With 5 bases removed from V and 6 bases from J, the gap between germline ends came to 13 bases. Germline V lookup: CDR1 SGHTA, CDR2 FQGNSA. This CDR3 has 14 residues. Here the CDR3 reads CASSPISVAGELFF. CDR3 DNA sequence: TGTGCCAGCAGCCCTATTAGCGTGGCCGGGGAGCTGTTTTTT.

The genes are TRBV5-1 and TRBJ2-5; tentative D call: TRBD2 (6 bases). The V and J ends lost 0 bases and 5 bases respectively, with 11 bases between them. The CDR3 contains 14 residues. The germline CDR1 and CDR2 sequences are SGHRS and YFSETQ. The CDR3 nucleotides read TGCGCCAGCAGCTTGGGGGCGGGGATCGAGACCCAGTACTTC. Residues: CASSLGAGIETQYF. Using reference TRBV5-1 and TRBJ2-5 for the parts outside the CDR3, the full variable domain is KAGVTQTPRYLIKTRGQQVTLSCSPISGHRSVSWYQQTPGQGLQFLFEYFSETQRNKGNFPGRFSGRQFSNSRSEMNVSTLELGDSALYLCASSLGAGIETQYFGPGTRLLVL.

V usage is TRBV7-7 and J usage is TRBJ2-2; 7 bases agree with TRBD2. Germline values: CDR1 SSHAT, CDR2 FNYEAQ (reference sequence). V trimming: 3 bases; J trimming: 7 bases; junction bases outside the gene matches: 5. The CDR3 totals 14 residues. In nucleotides, the CDR3 is TGTGCCAGCAGCTTCCGACTAGCAGGCGGGGAGCTGTTTTTT. This encodes CASSFRLAGGELFF.

This chain's CDR3 is CSVVEGAGSQPQHF. DNA of the CDR3: TGCAGCGTTGTTGAAGGGGCTGGTAGTCAGCCCCAGCATTTT. The chain carries TRBV29-1 and TRBJ1-5; D possibly corresponds to TRBD1 (5 bases). Between the trimmed V and J ends, which lost 4 bases and 6 bases, there was a span of 16 bases. This CDR3 has 14 residues. Germline-derived CDR1 and CDR2 are SQVTM and ANQGSEA. The entire variable domain, with the rest obtained from reference TRBV29-1 and TRBJ1-5, is as follows: SAVISQKPSRDICQRGTSLTIQCQVDSQVTMMFWYRQQPGQSLTLIATANQGSEATYESGFVIDKFPISRPNLTFSTLTVSNMSPEDSSIYLCSVVEGAGSQPQHFGDGTRLSIL.

CDR3 sequence reads: CSVRLAGAQETQYF. CDR3 DNA: TGCAGCGTCCGACTGGCAGGAGCGCAAGAGACCCAGTACTTC. This rearrangement joins TRBV29-1 to TRBJ2-5; the D is unclear. V lost 6 bases and J lost 2, with 16 bases in between. CDR3 length: 14 residues. Germline loops: CDR1 SQVTM, CDR2 ANQGSEA.

J is TRBJ1-1 and V is TRBV5-1; D unclear. Trimming took off 4 bases at V and 1 base at J, with 8 bases between the two ends. Germline CDR1 reads SGHRS; CDR2 reads YFSETQ. The CDR3 spans 13 residues. CDR3 DNA: TGCGCCAGCAGCCCTACAGAGAACACTGAAGCTTTCTTT. Amino acid sequence: CASSPTENTEAFF.

As concerns this clone: The identical CDR3 is also encoded by other nucleotide sequences in the sample. The rearrangement links TRBV20-1 to TRBJ2-5; D is unresolved. Germline CDR1 reads DFQATT; CDR2 reads SNEGSKA (reference sequence). This CDR3 spans 11 amino acids. Deletions cut 2 bases from V and 5 bases from J, with 6 bases between. The chain's CDR3 is CSARLLETQYF. The DNA for the CDR3 is TGCAGTGCTAGACTGCTGGAGACCCAGTACTTC.

V and J are TRBV28 and TRBJ2-2; TRBD1 agrees at 7 bases. The length of the CDR3 is 14 residues. The V and J ends lost 6 bases and 0 bases, in that order; junction bases with no gene match: 1. Per the germline V gene, CDR1 is MDHEN and CDR2 is SYDVKM. The chain's CDR3 is CASRDRANTGELFF. CDR3 nucleotides: TGTGCCAGCAGAGACAGGGCGAACACCGGGGAGCTGTTTTTT.

The chain joins TRBV28 to TRBJ2-2; TRBD1 matches at 7 bases. J was trimmed by 5 bases and V by 8 bases; bases with no gene match: 8. The CDR3 runs to 14 residues. CDR1 and CDR2 from the germline V gene are MDHEN and SYDVKM. The CDR3 region has the DNA TGTGCCAGCTCCCGACAGGGCCGTACCGGGGAGCTGTTTTTT. Translating it yields CASSRQGRTGELFF.

This chain uses TRBV7-2 with TRBJ2-3, with 7 bases identical to TRBD2. After removal of 8 bases from V and 4 bases from J, the junction contained 9 bases not matched to a gene. The CDR3 length is 14 residues. Germline CDR1 and CDR2: SGHTA and FQGNSA. The CDR3 loop reads CASRSGKRADTQYF. The CDR3 nucleotides read TGTGCCAGCCGCAGCGGGAAGAGGGCAGATACGCAGTATTTT.

CDR3 nucleotides: TGTGCCAGCAGCATCATAGCGGGAGGGCCGCGGGAGCTGTTTTTT. Its protein is CASSIIAGGPRELFF. This sequence joins TRBV11-2 and TRBJ2-2; 11 bases align to TRBD2. Germline V lookup: CDR1 SGHAT, CDR2 FQNNGV. After removal of 5 bases from V and 9 bases from J, the junction contained 8 bases not matched to a gene. This CDR3 has 15 residues.

This sequence joins TRBV2 and TRBJ1-1; weak D call: TRBD1 (6 bases). Trimming took off 2 bases at V and 4 bases at J, with 8 bases between the two ends. This CDR3 is 13 amino acids long. CDR1 and CDR2 (germline): SNHLY, FYNNEI. The CDR3 bases are TGTGCCAGCAGTGAACGGGGGCCCACTGAAGCTTTCTTT. Its translation is CASSERGPTEAFF.

The chain joins TRBV9 to TRBJ1-6, with D unresolved. The V gene lost 4 bases and the J gene lost 8 bases, with 13 bases spanning the gap. CDR1 is SGDLS, CDR2 YYNGEE, per germline. This CDR3 spans 14 amino acids. The DNA of the CDR3 is TGTGCCAGCAGCTTCAAAGATCGAGATTCACCCCTCCACTTT. It codes for CASSFKDRDSPLHF.

Details on this clone: Other nucleotide sequences in the sample specify the same CDR3. The genes are TRBV5-1 and TRBJ2-5; 15 nucleotides agree with TRBD2. Germline CDR1 and CDR2: SGHRS and YFSETQ. There are 16 residues in the CDR3. J gave up 2 bases and V 3 bases, and 2 bases lay outside the gene matches. In nucleotides, the CDR3 is TGCGCCAGCAGCTCCGGACTAGCGGGAGGGCAAGAGACCCAGTACTTC. Translation gives CASSSGLAGGQETQYF.

Concerning this clone itself: This specimen includes other DNA sequences encoding the same CDR3. The chain recombines TRBV5-1 with TRBJ2-4; D might be TRBD2 (6 bases). Germline CDR1 is SGHRS and CDR2 is YFSETQ. Trimming left V 4 bases short and J 3 bases short, with 11 bases between. The CDR3 contains 14 residues. The CDR3 bases are TGCGCCAGCAGCCTATCCGGGGGCAAAAACATTCAGTACTTC. Its protein is CASSLSGGKNIQYF.

This rearrangement joins TRBV28 to TRBJ1-1, with a possible D match to TRBD1 (5 bases). With 6 bases removed from V and 5 bases from J, the gap between germline ends came to 16 bases. Germline-derived CDR1 and CDR2 are MDHEN and SYDVKM. The CDR3 has 14 amino acids. The CDR3 reads CASSSEGRGTEAFF. In DNA, the CDR3 is TGTGCCAGCAGCAGCGAGGGGCGGGGGACTGAAGCTTTCTTT.

This clone was seen a few times. Distinct nucleotide sequences in the sample also encode this CDR3. The chain joins TRBV10-3 to TRBJ1-1; no firm D call. This CDR3 has 14 residues. The germline V and J ends were trimmed by 2 bases and 1 base, with 8 bases remaining between them. Germline V gene sequence: CDR1 ENHRY, CDR2 SYGVKD. The DNA for the CDR3 is TGTGCCATCAGTGAGGGGCAGCCGAACACTGAAGCTTTCTTT. Protein: CAISEGQPNTEAFF.